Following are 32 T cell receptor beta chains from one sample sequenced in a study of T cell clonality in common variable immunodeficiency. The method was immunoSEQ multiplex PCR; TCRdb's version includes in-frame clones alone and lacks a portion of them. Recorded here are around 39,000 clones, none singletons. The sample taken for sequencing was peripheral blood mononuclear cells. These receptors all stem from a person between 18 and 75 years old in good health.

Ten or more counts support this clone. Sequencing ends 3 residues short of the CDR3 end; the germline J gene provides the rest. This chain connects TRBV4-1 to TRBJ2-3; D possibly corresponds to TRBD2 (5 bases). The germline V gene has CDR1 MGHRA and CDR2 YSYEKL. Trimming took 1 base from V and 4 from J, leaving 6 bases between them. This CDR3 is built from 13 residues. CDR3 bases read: TGCGCCAGCAGCCAAGCACTAGCAGATACG. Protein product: CASSQALADT. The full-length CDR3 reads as CASSQALADTQYF.

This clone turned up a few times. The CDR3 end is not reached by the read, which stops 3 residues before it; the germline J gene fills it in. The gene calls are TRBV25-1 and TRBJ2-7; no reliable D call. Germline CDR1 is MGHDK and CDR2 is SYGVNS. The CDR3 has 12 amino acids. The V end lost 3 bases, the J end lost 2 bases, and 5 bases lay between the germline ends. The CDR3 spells CASSDRAYEQYF. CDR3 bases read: TGTGCCAGCAGTGACAGAGCCTACGAG.

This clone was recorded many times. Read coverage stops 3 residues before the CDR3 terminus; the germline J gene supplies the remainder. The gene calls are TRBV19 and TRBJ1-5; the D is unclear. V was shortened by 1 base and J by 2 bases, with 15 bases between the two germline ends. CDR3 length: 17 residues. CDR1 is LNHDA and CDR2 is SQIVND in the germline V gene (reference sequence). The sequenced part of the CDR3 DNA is TGTGCCAGTAGTATAGGCACAGTCGCGCGGGGCAATCAGCCC. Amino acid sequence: CASSIGTVARGNQP. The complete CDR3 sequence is CASSIGTVARGNQPQHF.

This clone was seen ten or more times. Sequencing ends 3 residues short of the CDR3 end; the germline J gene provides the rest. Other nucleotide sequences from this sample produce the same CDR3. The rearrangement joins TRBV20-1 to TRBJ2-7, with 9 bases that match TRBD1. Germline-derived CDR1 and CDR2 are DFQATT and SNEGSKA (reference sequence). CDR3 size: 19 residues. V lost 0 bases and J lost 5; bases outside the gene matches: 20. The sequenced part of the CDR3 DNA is TGCAGTGCTAGAGATTTAGGGACAGGGAGGTTACAGAGCAACAACGAG. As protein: CSARDLGTGRLQSNNE. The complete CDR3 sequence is CSARDLGTGRLQSNNEQYF.

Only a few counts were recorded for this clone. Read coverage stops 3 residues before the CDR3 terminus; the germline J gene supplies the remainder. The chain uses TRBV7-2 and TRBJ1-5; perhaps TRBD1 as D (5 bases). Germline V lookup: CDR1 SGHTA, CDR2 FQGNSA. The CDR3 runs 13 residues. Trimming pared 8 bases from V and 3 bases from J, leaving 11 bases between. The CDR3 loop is CASSRQSNQPQHF. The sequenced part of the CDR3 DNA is TGTGCCAGCTCTAGACAGTCCAATCAGCCC.

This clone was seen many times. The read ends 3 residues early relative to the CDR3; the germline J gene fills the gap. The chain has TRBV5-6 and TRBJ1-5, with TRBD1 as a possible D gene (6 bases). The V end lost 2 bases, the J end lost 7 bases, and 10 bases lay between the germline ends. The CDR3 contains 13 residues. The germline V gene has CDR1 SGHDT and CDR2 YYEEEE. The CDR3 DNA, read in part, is TGTGCCAGCAGCTTAAGGGGGAACCAGCCC. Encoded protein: CASSLRGNQP. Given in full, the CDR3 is CASSLRGNQPQHF.

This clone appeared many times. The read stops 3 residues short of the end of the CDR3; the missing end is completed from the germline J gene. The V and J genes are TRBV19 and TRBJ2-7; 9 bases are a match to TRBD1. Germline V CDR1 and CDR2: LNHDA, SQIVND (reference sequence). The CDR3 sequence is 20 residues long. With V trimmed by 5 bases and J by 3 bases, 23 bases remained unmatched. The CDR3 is CASSRTQGTVGTGRFYEQYF. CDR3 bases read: TGTGCCAGTAGTCGGACCCAAGGAACGGTGGGGACAGGGAGATTCTACGAG.

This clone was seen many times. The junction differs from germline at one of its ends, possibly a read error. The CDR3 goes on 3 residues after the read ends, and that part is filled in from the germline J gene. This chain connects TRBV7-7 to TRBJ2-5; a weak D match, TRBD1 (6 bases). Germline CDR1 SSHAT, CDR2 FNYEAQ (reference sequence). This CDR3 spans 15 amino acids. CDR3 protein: CASSLARGGQETQYF. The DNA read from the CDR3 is TGTGCTAGCAGCTTAGCCAGGGGTGGTCAAGAGACC. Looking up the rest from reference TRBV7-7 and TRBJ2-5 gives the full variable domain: GAGVSQSPRYKVTKRGQDVTLRCDPISSHATLYWYQQALGQGPEFLTYFNYEAQPDKSGLPSDRFSAERPEGSISTLTIQRTEQRDSAMYRCASSLARGGQETQYFGPGTRLLVL.

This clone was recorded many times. The sequenced part of the CDR3 DNA is TGTGCCAGCAGTTTGGGCCTAGCGGGATACAATGAG. Encoded protein: CASSLGLAGYNE. From start to end, the CDR3 is CASSLGLAGYNEQFF. The chain combines TRBV28 with TRBJ2-1; 9 bases align to TRBD2. The read is 3 residues too short to cover the CDR3 end, so that end is filled in from the germline J gene. The CDR3 sequence is 15 residues long. V was pared by 3 bases and J by 4 bases, with 4 bases of the junction left unmatched. Germline V gene lookup returns CDR1 MDHEN and CDR2 SYDVKM.

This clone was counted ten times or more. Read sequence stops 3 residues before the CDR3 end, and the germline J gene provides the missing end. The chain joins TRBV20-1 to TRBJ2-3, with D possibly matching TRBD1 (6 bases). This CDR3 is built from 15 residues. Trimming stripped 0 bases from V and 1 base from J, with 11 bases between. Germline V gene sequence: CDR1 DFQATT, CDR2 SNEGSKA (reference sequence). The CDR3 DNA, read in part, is TGCAGTGCTAGAGACCCGGGACAACGCACAGATACG. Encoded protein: CSARDPGQRTDT. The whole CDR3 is CSARDPGQRTDTQYF.

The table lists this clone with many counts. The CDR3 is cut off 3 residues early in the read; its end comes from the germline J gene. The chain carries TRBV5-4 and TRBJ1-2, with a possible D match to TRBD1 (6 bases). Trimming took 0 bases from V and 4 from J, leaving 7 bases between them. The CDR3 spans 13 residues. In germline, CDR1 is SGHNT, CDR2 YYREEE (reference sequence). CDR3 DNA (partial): TGTGCCAGCAGCTTGGGCAGGGGCTATGGC. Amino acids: CASSLGRGYG. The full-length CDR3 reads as CASSLGRGYGYTF.

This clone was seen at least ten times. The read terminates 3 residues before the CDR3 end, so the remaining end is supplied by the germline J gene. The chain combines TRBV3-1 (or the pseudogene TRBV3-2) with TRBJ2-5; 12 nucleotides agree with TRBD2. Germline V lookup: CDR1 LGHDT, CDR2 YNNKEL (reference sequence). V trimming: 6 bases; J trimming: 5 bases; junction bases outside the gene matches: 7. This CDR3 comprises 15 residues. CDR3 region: CASRRTSGDGETQYF. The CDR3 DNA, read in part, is TGTGCCAGCAGACGGACTAGCGGGGATGGGGAGACC.

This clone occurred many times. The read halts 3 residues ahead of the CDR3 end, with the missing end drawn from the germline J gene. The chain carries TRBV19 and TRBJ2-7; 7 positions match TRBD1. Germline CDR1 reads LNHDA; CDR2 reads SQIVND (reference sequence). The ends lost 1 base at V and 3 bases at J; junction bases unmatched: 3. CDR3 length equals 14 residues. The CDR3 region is CASSIGQGNYEQYF. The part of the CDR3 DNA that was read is TGTGCCAGTAGTATAGGACAGGGAAACTACGAG.

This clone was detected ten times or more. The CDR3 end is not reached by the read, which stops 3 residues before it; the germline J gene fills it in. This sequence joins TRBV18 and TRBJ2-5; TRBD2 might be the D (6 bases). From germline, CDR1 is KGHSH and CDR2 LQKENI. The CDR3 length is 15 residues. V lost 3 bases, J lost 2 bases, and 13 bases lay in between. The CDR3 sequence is CASSPPRGKQETQYF. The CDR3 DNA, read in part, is TGTGCCAGCTCACCCCCCCGGGGGAAACAAGAGACC.

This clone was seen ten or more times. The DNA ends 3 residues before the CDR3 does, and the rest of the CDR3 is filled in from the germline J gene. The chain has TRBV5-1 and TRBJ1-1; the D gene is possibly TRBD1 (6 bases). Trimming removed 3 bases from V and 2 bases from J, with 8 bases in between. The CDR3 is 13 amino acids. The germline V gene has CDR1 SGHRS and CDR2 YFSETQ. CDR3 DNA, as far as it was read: TGCGCCAGCAGCTGGACAGCTAACACTGAA. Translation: CASSWTANTE. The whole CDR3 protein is CASSWTANTEAFF. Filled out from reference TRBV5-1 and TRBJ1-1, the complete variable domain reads KAGVTQTPRYLIKTRGQQVTLSCSPISGHRSVSWYQQTPGQGLQFLFEYFSETQRNKGNFPGRFSGRQFSNSRSEMNVSTLELGDSALYLCASSWTANTEAFFGQGTRLTVV.

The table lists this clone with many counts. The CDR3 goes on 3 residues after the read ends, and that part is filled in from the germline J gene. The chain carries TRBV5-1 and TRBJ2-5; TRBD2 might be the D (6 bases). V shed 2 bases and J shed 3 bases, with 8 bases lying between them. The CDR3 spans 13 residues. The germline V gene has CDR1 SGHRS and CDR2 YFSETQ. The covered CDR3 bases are TGCGCCAGCAGCTTCGGGGGTAAAGAGACC. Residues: CASSFGGKET. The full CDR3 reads CASSFGGKETQYF.

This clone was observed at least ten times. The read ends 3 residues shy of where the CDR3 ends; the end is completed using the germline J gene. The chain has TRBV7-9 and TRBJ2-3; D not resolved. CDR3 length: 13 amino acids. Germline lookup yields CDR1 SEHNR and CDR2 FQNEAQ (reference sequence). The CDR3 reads CASSLVLVVTQYF. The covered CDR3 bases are TGTGCCAGCAGCTTAGTCCTAGTGGTGACG.

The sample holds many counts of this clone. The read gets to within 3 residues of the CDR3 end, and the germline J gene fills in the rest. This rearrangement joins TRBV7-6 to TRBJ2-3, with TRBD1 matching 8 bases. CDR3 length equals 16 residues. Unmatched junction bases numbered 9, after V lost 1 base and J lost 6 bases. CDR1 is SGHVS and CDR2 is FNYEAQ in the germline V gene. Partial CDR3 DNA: TGTGCCAGCAGCTTAGTAGGGCAGGGGGCTTGGGATACG. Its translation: CASSLVGQGAWDT. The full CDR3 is CASSLVGQGAWDTQYF.

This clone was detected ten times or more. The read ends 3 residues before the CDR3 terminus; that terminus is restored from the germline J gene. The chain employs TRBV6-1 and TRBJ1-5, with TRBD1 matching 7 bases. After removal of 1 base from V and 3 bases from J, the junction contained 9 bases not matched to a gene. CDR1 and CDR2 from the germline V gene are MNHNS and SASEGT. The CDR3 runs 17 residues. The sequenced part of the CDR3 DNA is TGTGCCAGCAGTGAAGGGTGGGGGACAGCTATCAATCAGCCC. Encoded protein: CASSEGWGTAINQP. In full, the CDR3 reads CASSEGWGTAINQPQHF.

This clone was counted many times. The CDR3 here is CASRKAGTSGEGRLNEQFF. The sequenced CDR3 bases are TGTGCCAGCAGGAAGGCAGGGACTAGCGGGGAGGGCCGTCTCAATGAG. This rearrangement joins TRBV2 to TRBJ2-1; 13 bases are shared with TRBD2. Read sequence stops 3 residues before the CDR3 end, and the germline J gene provides the missing end. The ends lost 6 bases at V and 6 bases at J; junction bases unmatched: 17. This CDR3 spans 19 amino acids. Germline assignment: CDR1 SNHLY and CDR2 FYNNEI.

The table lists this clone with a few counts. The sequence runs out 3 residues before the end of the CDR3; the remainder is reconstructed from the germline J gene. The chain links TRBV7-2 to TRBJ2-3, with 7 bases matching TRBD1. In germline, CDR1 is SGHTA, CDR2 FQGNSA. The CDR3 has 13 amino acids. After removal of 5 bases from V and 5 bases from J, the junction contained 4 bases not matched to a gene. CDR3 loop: CASSRQGQDTQYF. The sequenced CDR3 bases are TGTGCCAGCAGCCGACAGGGTCAAGATACG.

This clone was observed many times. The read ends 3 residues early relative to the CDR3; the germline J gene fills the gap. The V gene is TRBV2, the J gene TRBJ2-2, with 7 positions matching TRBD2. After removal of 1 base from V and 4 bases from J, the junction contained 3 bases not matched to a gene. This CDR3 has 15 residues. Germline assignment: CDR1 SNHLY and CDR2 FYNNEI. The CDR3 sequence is CASSEVGRGTGELFF. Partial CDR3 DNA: TGTGCCAGCAGTGAAGTGGGGAGGGGCACCGGGGAG.

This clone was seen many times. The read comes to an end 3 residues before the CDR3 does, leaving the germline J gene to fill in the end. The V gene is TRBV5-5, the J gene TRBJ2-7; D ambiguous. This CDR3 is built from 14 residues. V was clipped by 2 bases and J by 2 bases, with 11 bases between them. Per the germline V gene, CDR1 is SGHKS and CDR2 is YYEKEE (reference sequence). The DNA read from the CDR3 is TGTGCCAGCAGCTTATATTGGCAGGCCTACGAG. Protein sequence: CASSLYWQAYE. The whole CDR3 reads CASSLYWQAYEQYF.

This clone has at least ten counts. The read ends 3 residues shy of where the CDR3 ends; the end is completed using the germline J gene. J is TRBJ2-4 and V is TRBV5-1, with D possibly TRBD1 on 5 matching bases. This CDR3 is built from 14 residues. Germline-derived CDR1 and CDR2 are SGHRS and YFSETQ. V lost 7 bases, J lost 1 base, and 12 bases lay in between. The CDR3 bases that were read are TGCGCCAGCCGCTCAGGGCAGGCCAAAAACATT. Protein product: CASRSGQAKNI. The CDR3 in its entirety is CASRSGQAKNIQYF. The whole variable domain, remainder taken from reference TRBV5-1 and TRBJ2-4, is KAGVTQTPRYLIKTRGQQVTLSCSPISGHRSVSWYQQTPGQGLQFLFEYFSETQRNKGNFPGRFSGRQFSNSRSEMNVSTLELGDSALYLCASRSGQAKNIQYFGAGTRLSVL.

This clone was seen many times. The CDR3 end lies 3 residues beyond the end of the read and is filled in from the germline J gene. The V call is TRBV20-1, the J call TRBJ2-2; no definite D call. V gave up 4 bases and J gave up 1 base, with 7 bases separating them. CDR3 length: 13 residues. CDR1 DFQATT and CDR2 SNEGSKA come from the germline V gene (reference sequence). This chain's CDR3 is CSATRGNTGELFF. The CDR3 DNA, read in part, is TGCAGTGCTACTCGCGGGAACACCGGGGAG.

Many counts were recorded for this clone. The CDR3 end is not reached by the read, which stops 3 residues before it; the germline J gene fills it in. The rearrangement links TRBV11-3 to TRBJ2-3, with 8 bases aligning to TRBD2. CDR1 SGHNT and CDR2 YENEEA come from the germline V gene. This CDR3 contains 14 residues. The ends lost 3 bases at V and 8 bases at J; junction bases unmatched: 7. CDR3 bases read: TGTGCCAGCAGCTTGAGCGGGAGTGGGGGTACG. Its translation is CASSLSGSGGT. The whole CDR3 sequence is CASSLSGSGGTQYF. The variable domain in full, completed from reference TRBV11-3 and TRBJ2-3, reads EAGVVQSPRYKIIEKKQPVAFWCNPISGHNTLYWYLQNLGQGPELLIRYENEEAVDDSQLPKDRFSAERLKGVDSTLKIQPAELGDSAVYLCASSLSGSGGTQYFGPGTRLTVL.

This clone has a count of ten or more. The CDR3 DNA, read in part, is TGTGCCAGCAGCCAAGAAGGGACAGGACAGTCTGGGGCCAACGTC. This gives the protein CASSQEGTGQSGANV. The entire CDR3 protein reads CASSQEGTGQSGANVLTF. The rearrangement links TRBV4-2 to TRBJ2-6; TRBD1 matches at 8 bases. The read ends 3 residues shy of where the CDR3 ends; the end is completed using the germline J gene. This CDR3 contains 18 residues. The V segment lost 0 bases and the J segment 1 base; nucleotides outside the gene matches: 5. Germline V gene data show CDR1 as LGHNA and CDR2 as YNFKEQ.

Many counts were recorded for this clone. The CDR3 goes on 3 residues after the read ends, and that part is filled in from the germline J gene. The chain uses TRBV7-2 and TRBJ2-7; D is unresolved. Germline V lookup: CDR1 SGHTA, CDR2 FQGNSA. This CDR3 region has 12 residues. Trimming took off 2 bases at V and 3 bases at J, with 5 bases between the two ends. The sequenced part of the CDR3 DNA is TGTGCCAGCAGCTTAAACGGCTACGAG. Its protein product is CASSLNGYE. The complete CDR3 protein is CASSLNGYEQYF.

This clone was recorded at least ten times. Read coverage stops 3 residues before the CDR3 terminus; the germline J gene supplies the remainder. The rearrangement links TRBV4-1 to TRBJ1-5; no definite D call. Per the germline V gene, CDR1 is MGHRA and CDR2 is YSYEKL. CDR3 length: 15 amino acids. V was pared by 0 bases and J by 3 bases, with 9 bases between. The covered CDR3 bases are TGCGCCAGCAGCCAAGATCCCGGGGACAATCAGCCC. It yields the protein CASSQDPGDNQP. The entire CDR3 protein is CASSQDPGDNQPQHF.

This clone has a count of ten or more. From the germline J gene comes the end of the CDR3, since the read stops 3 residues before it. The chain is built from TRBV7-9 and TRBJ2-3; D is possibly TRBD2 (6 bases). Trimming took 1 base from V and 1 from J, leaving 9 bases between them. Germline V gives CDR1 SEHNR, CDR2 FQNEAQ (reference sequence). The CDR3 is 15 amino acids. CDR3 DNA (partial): TGTGCCAGCAGCTTAGTGGGCGGGGGCACAGATACG. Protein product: CASSLVGGGTDT. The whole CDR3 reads CASSLVGGGTDTQYF.

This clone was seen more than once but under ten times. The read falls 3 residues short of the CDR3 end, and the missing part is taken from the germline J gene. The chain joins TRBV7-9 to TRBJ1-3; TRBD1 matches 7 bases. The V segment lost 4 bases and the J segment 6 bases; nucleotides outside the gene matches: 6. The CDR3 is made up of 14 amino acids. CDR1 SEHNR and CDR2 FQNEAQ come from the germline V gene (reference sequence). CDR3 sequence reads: CASSSSGGENTIYF. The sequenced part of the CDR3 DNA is TGTGCCAGCAGCTCATCAGGGGGAGAAAACACC.

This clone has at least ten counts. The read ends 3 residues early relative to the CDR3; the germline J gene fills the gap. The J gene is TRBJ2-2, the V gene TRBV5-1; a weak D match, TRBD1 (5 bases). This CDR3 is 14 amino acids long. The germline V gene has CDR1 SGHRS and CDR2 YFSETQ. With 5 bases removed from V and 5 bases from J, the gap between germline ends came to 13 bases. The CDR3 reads CASSLDQGTGELFF. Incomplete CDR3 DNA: TGCGCCAGCAGTCTCGATCAGGGTACCGGGGAG.